This T cell receptor beta chain was observed in a study of early T cells in non-severe SARS-CoV-2 infection (dated by TCRdb to the early 2020s). Turning to the overall study: Because TCR sequencing was done on bulk RNA from unsorted whole blood, the alpha and beta chains could not be paired.

What the authors observed across the whole study: VDJdb matching was skewed toward anti-spike CD8 responses and likely underestimated virus-specific expansions by missing private and CD4 specificities.

Set within a cohort of healthcare workers in London, UK, this nested case-control study involved weekly PCR testing of nasopharyngeal swabs along with blood sampling. Healthcare workers were recruited between 23 and 31 March 2020, during the week of the UK lockdown, and were followed weekly for up to roughly 16 weeks. The sample holds a few counts of this clonotype. What antigen it recognizes has not been identified. Base-call qualities are not available, and no considerably larger clone is one nucleotide away. The germline V gene sets CDR1 to MNHNS and CDR2 to SASEGT. From cysteine to phenylalanine, the CDR3 is 16 amino acids long. The CDR3 DNA has 48 bases and is translated from base 1. V loses 8 bases at its end and J loses 0 bases; junction bases beyond the gene matches: 5. Library construction relied on 5' RACE. Data came from a NextSeq 500. In the TCR library protocol, unique molecular identifiers were attached to individual cDNA molecules to correct for PCR bias and sequencing error. TCR alpha and beta chains were both sequenced, and the abundances of alpha and beta sequences in each sample were closely correlated with each other. In the authors' own workflow: Decombinator V4 was used to annotate the V gene, J gene and CDR3 of the TCR sequences. Expanded TCRs were defined as changing significantly between any two time points under a Poisson model with p below 0.0001. TCR abundances were normalised to the total number of TCRs sequenced in each sample and reported as counts per million. MAIT TCRs were defined by TRAV1-2 paired with TRAJ12, TRAJ20 or TRAJ33, and iNKT TCRs by TRAV10 paired with TRAJ18. VDJdb, accessed on 1 November 2021, was searched for TCRs annotated for CMV, EBV and SARS-CoV-2, and TCRs annotated for more than one antigen were excluded. The public reads were reanalyzed by TCRdb: fastp trimming at Q25, MiXCR alignment, in-frame beta chains only. A single entry per CDR3 protein holds the most common genes and DNA from its merged rows. Clone size and V and J calls follow TCRdb, not the original study. The sample table contains about 30,000 distinct CDR3 sequences; only one count was recorded for roughly 5.2% of them. Of the sample, around 3.7% falls within the top ten clones.

The TCR comes from an adult who was a healthcare worker with PCR-confirmed SARS-CoV-2 infection or an uninfected control (not recorded which). The sequencing sample was made of whole blood. The chain was built from TRBV6-1 and TRBJ2-6; 9 junctional bases match TRBD1. The nucleotides are TGTGCCAGCGACCCGACAGGGGGCTCTGGGGCCAACGTCCTGACTTTC. It codes for CASDPTGGSGANVLTF.